The next 10 T cell receptor beta chains were all read from a single sample in a study of tumor and adjacent non-tumor tissue in lung cancer (dated 2018 in TCRdb). To prepare the library, multiplex PCR was applied. This sample was sequenced with an Illumina HiSeq 2500. TCRbeta libraries were constructed through three rounds of nested PCR with primers (Table S4) according to protocols modified from ARM-PCR. The public reads were reprocessed in TCRdb via fastp at Q25 and MiXCR, keeping in-frame beta chains. Every distinct CDR3 protein forms one entry, paired with its most common genes and DNA. Across this sample there are roughly 76,000 distinct CDR3 sequences, with approximately 71% seen only once. The ten largest clones take up roughly an eighth of the sample. Bulk unsorted tissue served as the source for RNA extraction, and RNA quality was assessed using a NanoDrop ND-1000 and an Agilent 2100. The sample comprised lung tumor tissue. Receptors originate from an older woman with non-small cell lung cancer.

This clonotype is classed as medium-sized. The chain joins TRBV5-1 to TRBJ2-7, with TRBD1 identical over 8 bases. Looked up from germline, CDR1 is SGHRS and CDR2 is YFSETQ. V gave up 0 bases and J gave up 3 bases; unmatched junction bases: 5. The CDR3 sequence is 15 residues long. The CDR3 loop is CASSLGPGGGYEQYF. For the CDR3, the DNA is TGCGCCAGCAGCTTGGGTCCAGGGGGCGGCTACGAGCAGTACTTC.

A note on this clonotype: The conserved closing phenylalanine or tryptophan is absent in this CDR3, likely reflecting a read error. No DNA is shown, since the ends of the CDR3 on it are uncertain; the CDR3 is the one TCRdb lists. The genes are TRBV5-4 and TRBJ2-3. 14 amino acids form the CDR3, both terminal residues included. Germline V gene lookup returns CDR1 SGHNT and CDR2 YYREEE (reference sequence). CDR3 region: CASSLYGSTYTQYI.

DNA of the CDR3: TGTGCCGCCAGGGCGGAGGACAGGACCACAGATACGCAGTATTTT. Protein product: CAARAEDRTTDTQYF. The J gene is TRBJ2-3, the V gene TRBV28; TRBD1 agrees at 7 bases. Germline V gene data show CDR1 as MDHEN and CDR2 as SYDVKM. The junction had 13 bases not matched to a gene; V was cut back by 11 bases and J by 2 bases. The CDR3 length is 15 residues.

On this clonotype: The junction and the germline gene differ at one end; a read error may be behind it. V usage is TRBV4-2 and J usage is TRBJ2-3, with D possibly matching TRBD1 (6 bases). The germline gives CDR1 LGHNA, CDR2 YNFKEQ. This CDR3 has 15 amino acids. The CDR3 DNA reads as TGTGCCAGCAGCCGCAACCTAGGGGGAGTCGTTACGCAGTACTTT. Its protein product is CASSRNLGGVVTQYF.

This chain uses TRBV11-2 with TRBJ2-5; either TRBD1 or TRBD2 may fit D (5 bases each). Trimming left V 5 bases short and J 2 bases short, with 15 bases between. This CDR3 spans 15 amino acids. CDR1 is SGHAT, CDR2 FQNNGV, per germline. CDR3 bases: TGTGCCAGCAGCACGGGTGGGACCGTACAAGAGACCCAGTACTTC. Translation: CASSTGGTVQETQYF.

The count of this clonotype is one. The junction differs from germline at one of its ends, possibly a read error. The rearrangement joins TRBV5-1 to TRBJ2-7; 7 nucleotides agree with TRBD2. Germline V lookup: CDR1 SGHRS, CDR2 YFSETQ. The CDR3 extends over 11 amino acids. The DNA of the CDR3 is TGCGCAAGCGGGACTTCGCACGACCAGTACTTC. Amino acid sequence: CASGTSHDQYF.

Points on this clonotype: A much larger clone differs by one base, so this may be a read error. The chain is built from TRBV30 and TRBJ1-1; 8 nucleotides agree with TRBD1. Germline V gene lookup returns CDR1 GTSNPN and CDR2 SVGIG (reference sequence). Trimming at V came to 8 bases and at J to 9 bases, leaving 14 bases not matched to a gene. CDR3 size: 13 residues. The CDR3 DNA reads TGTGCCAGCAAAGTGACAGGGGAACTTCAAGCTTTCTTT. It codes for CASKVTGELQAFF.

Note on this clonotype: A junction end diverges from the germline sequence, so it may reflect a read error. The rearrangement uses TRBV4-1 and TRBJ2-3; unclear D gene. Looked up from germline, CDR1 is MGHRA and CDR2 is YSYEKL. The CDR3 spans 15 residues. The CDR3 region is CASRRLGLSTDTQYF. Here the CDR3 DNA reads TGCGCCAGCAGGCGACTCGGGCTTAGCACAGATACACAGTATTTT.

This clonotype showed up just once. Germline is not matched at one junction end, which may reflect a read error. V is TRBV11-3 and J is TRBJ2-1; maybe TRBD2 (5 bases). Looked up from germline, CDR1 is SGHNT and CDR2 is YENEEA. The CDR3 is made up of 15 amino acids. CDR3 residues: CASSLASGSFNEQFF. The CDR3 DNA is TGTGCCAGCAGTTTAGCTAGTGGGAGCTTCAATGAGCAGTTCTTC. The whole variable domain, remainder taken from reference TRBV11-3 and TRBJ2-1, is EAGVVQSPRYKIIEKKQPVAFWCNPISGHNTLYWYLQNLGQGPELLIRYENEEAVDDSQLPKDRFSAERLKGVDSTLKIQPAELGDSAVYLCASSLASGSFNEQFFGPGTRLTVL.

This sequence joins TRBV14 and TRBJ2-7; D gene unclear. V was cut by 6 bases and J by 5 bases, with 23 bases left in between. From germline, CDR1 is SGHDN and CDR2 FVKESK. CDR3 length equals 16 residues. The CDR3 region has the DNA TGTGCCAGCAGTCAACTTCGTTCCTCGCTTTTCCACGAGCAGTACTTC. Residues: CASSQLRSSLFHEQYF.